One sample yielded the 31 T cell receptor beta chains listed below, sequenced in a study of shared clonotypes between healthy human individuals. Clones were read by immunoSEQ multiplex PCR, and TCRdb kept only the in-frame ones, dropping some. Of approximately 500,000 clones in the sample, about 85% were seen once. Material: PBMCs. The origin of the receptors is a woman in her thirties or forties in good health. Some clones in this sample may be carry-over from other donors' samples.

The chain joins TRBV2 to TRBJ2-5; 8 nucleotides align to TRBD2. Germline-derived CDR1 and CDR2 are SNHLY and FYNNEI. V lost 7 bases and J lost 4; bases outside the gene matches: 11. The CDR3 is 15 amino acids. CDR3 in DNA: TGTGCCAGCAAGCCAAAAGCGGGAGAGGGAGAGACCCAGTACTTC. Its translation is CASKPKAGEGETQYF.

The chain employs TRBV6-5 and TRBJ2-1; 10 bases agree with TRBD2. Germline V gene sequence: CDR1 MNHEY, CDR2 SVGAGI. The CDR3 contains 14 residues. J lost 5 bases, V lost 2 bases, and 0 bases had no gene match. The CDR3 DNA is TGTGCCAGCAGTTACACTAGCGGGGACAATGAGCAGTTCTTC. This gives the protein CASSYTSGDNEQFF.

CDR3 loop: CASSLGATFYGYTF. CDR3 in DNA: TGTGCCAGCAGTTTAGGGGCCACATTCTATGGCTACACCTTC. This sequence joins TRBV27 and TRBJ1-2; possibly TRBD1 for D (5 bases). Germline assignment: CDR1 MNHEY and CDR2 SMNVEV (reference sequence). Trimming took 2 bases from V and 4 from J, leaving 11 bases between them. This CDR3 region has 14 residues.

This chain connects TRBV7-2 to TRBJ2-3; 9 nucleotides match TRBD2. V gave up 5 bases and J gave up 0 bases; unmatched junction bases: 15. The CDR3 has 19 amino acids. Per the germline V gene, CDR1 is SGHTA and CDR2 is FQGNSA. The CDR3 bases are TGTGCCAGCAGCCAACAAGGACTAGCGCGTTCGCTTAGCACAGATACGCAGTATTTT. Translation: CASSQQGLARSLSTDTQYF.

This clone has at least ten counts. The sample carries other DNA sequences with the same CDR3. This chain connects TRBV10-2 to TRBJ1-5; D uncertain. The CDR3 is 14 residues long. V dropped 3 bases and J dropped 5 bases, with 11 bases sitting between them. Germline CDR1 WSHSY, CDR2 SAAADI. The CDR3 here is CASSESRADQPQHF. The CDR3, as DNA: TGCGCCAGCAGTGAATCCCGGGCAGATCAGCCCCAGCATTTT.

The chain carries TRBV7-9 and TRBJ2-6; no clear D gene. V lost 1 base, J lost 3 bases, and 7 bases lay in between. This CDR3 contains 15 residues. Per the germline V gene, CDR1 is SEHNR and CDR2 is FQNEAQ (reference sequence). CDR3 in DNA: TGTGCCAGCAGCTTAGTGGGGATTGGGGCCAACGTCCTGACTTTC. This codes for CASSLVGIGANVLTF.

With respect to this clone: This clone may be a read error of a much larger clone one base away. The chain carries TRBV30 and TRBJ1-1; maybe TRBD1 (6 bases). This CDR3 has 14 residues. Germline lookup yields CDR1 GTSNPN and CDR2 SVGIG (reference sequence). The CDR3 DNA sequence: TGTGCCTGGAAAGCGGGACATCGGAACGCTGAAGCTTTCTTT. As protein: CAWKAGHRNAEAFF.

This chain uses TRBV5-1 with TRBJ2-1, with 9 bases that match TRBD2. CDR1 and CDR2 from the germline V gene are SGHRS and YFSETQ. The V gene end was trimmed by 3 bases and the J gene end by 4 bases; junction bases not matched to a gene: 5. This CDR3 spans 15 amino acids. CDR3 DNA sequence: TGCGCCAGCAGCTATAGCGGGGGCGATTACAATGAGCAGTTCTTC. This gives the protein CASSYSGGDYNEQFF.

Notes on this clone: A far larger clone lies a single base away; this is likely a read error. The chain employs TRBV6-4 and TRBJ1-1; no firm D call. Trimming took 6 bases from V and 1 from J, leaving 12 bases between them. The CDR3 covers 14 residues. CDR1 MRHNA and CDR2 SNTAGT come from the germline V gene. CDR3 bases: TGTGCCAGCAGCCCGACATGGGAGAACACTGAAGCTTTCTTT. Amino acid sequence: CASSPTWENTEAFF.

Worth noting for this clone: This is likely an artifact of a read error, given a far larger clone one base away. The chain carries TRBV6-1 and TRBJ2-7, with D possibly being TRBD1 (6 bases). Germline V gene sequence: CDR1 MNHNS, CDR2 SASEGT. CDR3 length: 14 amino acids. V lost 10 bases to trimming and J lost 4 bases, with 20 bases between them. CDR3 DNA sequence: TGTGCCACGAGGCGAGGGGGAGACTTGTACGAGCAGTACTTC. Translation: CATRRGGDLYEQYF.

The V gene is TRBV9, the J gene TRBJ1-3; TRBD1 matches 7 bases. CDR1 SGDLS and CDR2 YYNGEE come from the germline V gene. This CDR3 has 16 residues. V lost 3 bases to trimming and J lost 0 bases; unmatched junction nucleotides: 6. CDR3: CASSEATGDSGNTIYF. The CDR3 nucleotides are TGTGCCAGCAGCGAGGCAACAGGGGACTCTGGAAACACCATATATTTT.

This clone was recorded once. J is TRBJ2-1 and V is TRBV5-1; the match to TRBD2 covers 7 bases. Germline trimming cut 3 bases from V and 4 bases from J; bases unmatched to any gene: 4. In germline, CDR1 is SGHRS, CDR2 YFSETQ. CDR3 length equals 14 residues. The CDR3 DNA sequence: TGCGCCAGCAGCTCTGGCGGGAGATACAATGAGCAGTTCTTC. Amino acid sequence: CASSSGGRYNEQFF.

The CDR3 sequence: CASSMRQDNQPQHF. The CDR3 DNA sequence: TGTGCCAGCAGTATGCGACAGGACAATCAGCCCCAGCATTTT. The chain carries TRBV6-1 and TRBJ1-5; a weak D match, TRBD1 (6 bases). Germline CDR1 reads MNHNS; CDR2 reads SASEGT. This CDR3 has 14 residues. V shed 5 bases and J shed 3 bases, with 11 bases lying between them.

The table lists this clone with a few counts. V gene TRBV10-2 combines with J gene TRBJ2-1; no definite D call. Trimming pared 4 bases from V and 6 bases from J, leaving 19 bases between. The CDR3 totals 16 residues. In germline, CDR1 is WSHSY, CDR2 SAAADI. Here the CDR3 DNA reads TGCGCCAGCAGTGTAGGGCTGGTGACCCTCGGCAATGAGCAGTTCTTC. It is translated as CASSVGLVTLGNEQFF.

About this clone: At one end the junction does not follow the germline gene, possibly because of a read error. This chain links TRBV11-2 with TRBJ2-7, with 7 bases matching TRBD2. The CDR3 totals 12 residues. The germline CDR1 and CDR2 sequences are SGHAT and FQNNGV. The CDR3 reads CASHPNGGRGTF. CDR3 sequence (DNA): TGTGCCAGTCACCCTAACGGAGGGAGGGGTACCTTC.

The chain recombines TRBV27 with TRBJ2-1; D might be TRBD1 (6 bases). Trimming stripped 5 bases from V and 6 bases from J, with 8 bases between. CDR1 and CDR2 (germline): MNHEY, SMNVEV (reference sequence). The CDR3 covers 12 residues. The CDR3 coding sequence is TGTGCCAGCAGTGTACAGGGCAATGAGCAGTTCTTC. Encoded protein: CASSVQGNEQFF.

In nucleotides, the CDR3 is TGTGCCAGCAGCGTAGTCGAAGGGGGCTCATCGAACTATGGCTACACCTTC. It yields the protein CASSVVEGGSSNYGYTF. V is TRBV9 and J is TRBJ1-2, with 7 bases lining up with TRBD1. V lost 0 bases and J lost 2; bases outside the gene matches: 10. Germline CDR1 is SGDLS and CDR2 is YYNGEE. There are 17 residues in the CDR3. Full variable domain (remainder filled in from reference TRBV9 and TRBJ1-2): DSGVTQTPKHLITATGQRVTLRCSPRSGDLSVYWYQQSLDQGLQFLIQYYNGEERAKGNILERFSAQQFPDLHSELNLSSLELGDSALYFCASSVVEGGSSNYGYTFGSGTRLTVV.

The chain joins TRBV19 to TRBJ2-7; 9 bases agree with TRBD1. This CDR3 comprises 13 residues. CDR1 LNHDA and CDR2 SQIVND come from the germline V gene (reference sequence). V lost 6 bases to trimming and J lost 3 bases; unmatched junction nucleotides: 3. CDR3 DNA sequence: TGTGCCAGTAGCCTGGACAGGGGCTACGAGCAGTACTTC. Its translation is CASSLDRGYEQYF.

V is TRBV10-1 and J is TRBJ2-7; the D is unclear. The CDR3 consists of 15 residues. Trimming left V 5 bases short and J 1 base short, with 15 bases between. Germline CDR1 reads WNHNN; CDR2 reads SYGVQD (reference sequence). CDR3 loop: CASSPTRGLSYEQYF. The CDR3 DNA reads TGCGCCAGCAGTCCAACCCGAGGCCTTTCCTACGAGCAGTACTTC.

The V and J genes are TRBV7-2 and TRBJ1-1, with D possibly TRBD1 on 5 matching bases. V lost 2 bases and J 0 bases, leaving 7 bases between the germline ends. This CDR3 contains 14 residues. CDR1 and CDR2 from the germline V gene are SGHTA and FQGNSA. The CDR3 sequence is CASSLQGLNTEAFF. The DNA for the CDR3 is TGTGCCAGCAGCTTACAGGGACTGAACACTGAAGCTTTCTTT.

As concerns this clone: It may be a read error: a sequence one base away is much more abundant. Other DNA sequences in this sample translate to the same CDR3. The rearrangement uses TRBV2 and TRBJ2-1; no firm D call. CDR1 is SNHLY, CDR2 FYNNEI, per germline. The V end was cut by 3 bases, the J end by 0 bases, with 18 bases between. The length of the CDR3 is 18 residues. DNA of the CDR3: TGTGCCAGCAGTGACCCTAGTGGGCCCGCTCTCTCCTACAATGAGCAGTTCTTC. It is translated as CASSDPSGPALSYNEQFF.

The count of this clone is one. A read error likely explains this, since a far larger clone differs by one base. This chain connects TRBV7-8 to TRBJ2-5; D call uncertain. Trimming stripped 5 bases from V and 0 bases from J, with 10 bases between. Per germline, CDR1 SGHVS and CDR2 FQNEAQ. The length of the CDR3 is 14 residues. CDR3: CASSPTVNQETQYF. CDR3 nucleotide sequence: TGTGCCAGCAGCCCCACAGTAAACCAAGAGACCCAGTACTTC.

Regarding this clone: A much larger clone differs by one base, so this may be a read error. Other DNA sequences within the sample encode an identical CDR3. This chain joins TRBV5-5 and TRBJ1-1; a weak D match, TRBD1 (5 bases). CDR1 is SGHKS, CDR2 YYEKEE, per germline (reference sequence). This CDR3 comprises 14 residues. CDR3 amino acids: CASSLAGRDTEAFF. DNA of the CDR3: TGTGCCAGTAGCTTGGCCGGCAGGGACACTGAAGCTTTCTTT.

The chain joins TRBV5-4 to TRBJ2-3; 8 bases align to TRBD1. V gave up 6 bases and J gave up 4 bases; unmatched junction bases: 7. Looked up from germline, CDR1 is SGHNT and CDR2 is YYREEE (reference sequence). This CDR3 is 14 amino acids long. CDR3 coding DNA: TGTGCCAGCACCCCGCGGACAGGGTCAGATACGCAGTATTTT. Translation: CASTPRTGSDTQYF.

This clone was seen a few times. V and J are TRBV10-2 and TRBJ1-2; perhaps TRBD1 as D (6 bases). V gave up 6 bases and J gave up 4 bases, with 15 bases separating them. The CDR3 is 14 amino acids. Germline lookup yields CDR1 WSHSY and CDR2 SAAADI. CDR3 nucleotide sequence: TGCGCCAGCAGCCCCCAGGACAGTTTCTATGGCTACACCTTC. Translation: CASSPQDSFYGYTF.

The chain recombines TRBV5-1 with TRBJ2-1, with 11 positions matching TRBD2. The V segment lost 4 bases and the J segment 1 base; nucleotides outside the gene matches: 4. The CDR3 loop spans 16 amino acids. The germline V gene has CDR1 SGHRS and CDR2 YFSETQ. The CDR3 nucleotides are TGCGCCAGCAGCCGAATAGCGGGAGGGTCCTACAATGAGCAGTTCTTC. Residues: CASSRIAGGSYNEQFF.

The chain combines TRBV7-8 with TRBJ1-3, with a tentative D call TRBD1 (6 bases). In germline, CDR1 is SGHVS, CDR2 FQNEAQ. This CDR3 has 15 amino acids. V lost 1 base and J lost 3, with 10 bases in between. CDR3 loop: CASSLVEQGGNTIYF. The CDR3 DNA is TGTGCCAGCAGCTTAGTAGAACAGGGTGGAAACACCATATATTTT. Based on the CDR3 plus reference TRBV7-8 and TRBJ1-3, the full variable domain is GAGVSQSPRYKVAKRGQDVALRCDPISGHVSLFWYQQALGQGPEFLTYFQNEAQLDKSGLPSDRFFAERPEGSVSTLKIQRTQQEDSAVYLCASSLVEQGGNTIYFGEGSWLTVV.

The chain joins TRBV30 to TRBJ2-7; 10 bases match TRBD2. This CDR3 has 13 residues. The V and J ends lost 5 bases and 3 bases, in that order; junction bases with no gene match: 4. Germline-derived CDR1 and CDR2 are GTSNPN and SVGIG (reference sequence). In DNA form, the CDR3 reads TGTGCCTGGTCAGCGGGAGGGAACTACGAGCAGTACTTC. This gives the protein CAWSAGGNYEQYF.

V gene TRBV7-3 combines with J gene TRBJ2-2, with 11 bases lining up with TRBD2. V was pared by 5 bases and J by 5 bases, with 10 bases of the junction left unmatched. CDR3 length: 17 residues. CDR1 is SGHTA, CDR2 FQGTGA, per germline. The CDR3 DNA is TGTGCCAGCAGCCTATCCCTACTAGCGGGAGTTACCGGGGAGCTGTTTTTT. It translates to CASSLSLLAGVTGELFF.

Concerning this clone: It differs at one base from a far larger clone, so likely a read error. The sample holds other DNA sequences that translate to the same CDR3. Here the CDR3 reads CASSPQGAGEQYF. The CDR3 region has the DNA TGCGCCAGCAGCCCACAGGGGGCGGGTGAGCAGTACTTT. The rearrangement links TRBV5-1 to TRBJ2-7; TRBD1 matches 9 bases. This CDR3 has 13 amino acids. Per germline, CDR1 SGHRS and CDR2 YFSETQ.

The chain employs TRBV28 and TRBJ2-7; D unresolved. Germline assignment: CDR1 MDHEN and CDR2 SYDVKM. CDR3 length: 11 residues. V was clipped by 7 bases and J by 3 bases, with 7 bases between them. CDR3: CASTQNYEQYF. CDR3 coding DNA: TGTGCCAGCACCCAGAACTACGAGCAGTACTTC.